This T cell receptor (beta chain) stems from a study of OX40 agonist ivuxolimab in advanced cancers. The overall study: In this cohort, patients received ivuxolimab, an agonistic anti-OX40 (CD134) antibody. Therapy given before enrollment (anti-PD-1, anti-PD-L1 or anti-CTLA-4) was allowed, and 40% had some.

Clones were sequenced by immunoSEQ multiplex PCR, and TCRdb holds only the in-frame ones, with some missing. The sample holds more than 45,000 clones; approximately 79% are singletons and the top ten take more than 3.5%. The study's findings and limits: Some patients without response likewise showed low normalized clonal expansion.

Note on this clone: Its target is not known.

Between the trimmed V and J ends, which lost 4 bases and 4 bases, there was a span of 12 bases. The CDR3 runs 13 residues. Germline lookup yields CDR1 SGHDT and CDR2 YYEEEE. The V and J genes are TRBV5-6 and TRBJ2-7, with D unresolved. The sample here was CD4+ or CD8+ T cells sorted from blood, taken in a trial of the OX40 agonist ivuxolimab. The source is an adult with an advanced solid tumor such as melanoma, head and neck, liver or kidney cancer. The CDR3 is CASSQPVGYEQYF. The CDR3 DNA reads TGTGCCAGCAGCCAACCTGTGGGTTACGAGCAGTACTTC.